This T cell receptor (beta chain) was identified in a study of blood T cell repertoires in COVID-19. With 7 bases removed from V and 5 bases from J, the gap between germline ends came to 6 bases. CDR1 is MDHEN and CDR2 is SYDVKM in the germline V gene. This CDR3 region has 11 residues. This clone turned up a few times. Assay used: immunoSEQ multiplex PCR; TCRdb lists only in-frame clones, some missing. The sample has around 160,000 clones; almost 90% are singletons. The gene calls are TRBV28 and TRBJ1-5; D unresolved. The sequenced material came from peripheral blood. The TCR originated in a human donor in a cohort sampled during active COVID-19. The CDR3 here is CASKGDQPQHF. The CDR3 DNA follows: TGTGCCAGCAAGGGAGATCAGCCCCAGCATTTT.